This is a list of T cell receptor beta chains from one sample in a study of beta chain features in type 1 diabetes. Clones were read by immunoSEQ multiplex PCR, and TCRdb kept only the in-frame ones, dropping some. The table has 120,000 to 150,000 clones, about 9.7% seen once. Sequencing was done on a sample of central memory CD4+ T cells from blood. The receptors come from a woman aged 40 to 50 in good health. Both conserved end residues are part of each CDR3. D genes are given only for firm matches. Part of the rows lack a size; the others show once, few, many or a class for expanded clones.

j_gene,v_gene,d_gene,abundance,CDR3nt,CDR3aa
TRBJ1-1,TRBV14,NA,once,TGTGCCAGCAGCCAAGGTCAGGGGACCTTGAACACTGAAGCTTTCTTT,CASSQGQGTLNTEAFF
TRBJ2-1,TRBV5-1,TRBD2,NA,TGCGCCACCTCGTATAGCGGGGGGGCCAATGAGCAGTTCTTC,CATSYSGGANEQFF
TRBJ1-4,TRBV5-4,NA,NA,TGTGCCAGCAGCTTGAGGGGGGGCGTGGGTGAAAAACTGTTTTTT,CASSLRGGVGEKLFF
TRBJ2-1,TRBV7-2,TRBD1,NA,TGTGCCAGCAGGCCTACAGGGGGCCGGGGCAATGAGCAGTTCTTC,CASRPTGGRGNEQFF
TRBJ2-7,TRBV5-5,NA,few,TGTGCCAGCAGCCCCGGACTGGCTTCCTACGAGCAGTACTTC,CASSPGLASYEQYF
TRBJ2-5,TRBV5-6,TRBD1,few,TGTGCCAGCAGCTCCAAGGACAGGGTAGGGGGACAGTACTTC,CASSSKDRVGGQYF
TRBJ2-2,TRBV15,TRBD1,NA,TGTGCCACCAGCACAGGACAGGGTAACACCGGGGAGCTGTTTTTT,CATSTGQGNTGELFF
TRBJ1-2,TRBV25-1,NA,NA,TGTGCTACCTCTGGGGGGGTGGGGTACTATGGCTACACCTTC,CATSGGVGYYGYTF
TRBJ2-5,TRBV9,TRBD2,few,TGTGCCAGCAGTTACGGGCGGGGGGGCCGGGAGACCCAGTACTTC,CASSYGRGGRETQYF
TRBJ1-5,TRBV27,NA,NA,TGTGCCAGCAGTTTGCGTCGGAATCAGCCCCAGCATTTT,CASSLRRNQPQHF
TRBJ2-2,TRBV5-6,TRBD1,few,TGTGCCAGCAGCCCTCTGGGGACAGGGAACACCGGGGAGCTGTTTTTT,CASSPLGTGNTGELFF
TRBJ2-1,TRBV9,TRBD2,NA,TGTGCCAGCAGCGGGACTAGCGGGACCGGCTCCTACAATGAGCAGTTCTTC,CASSGTSGTGSYNEQFF
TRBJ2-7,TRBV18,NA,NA,TGTGCCAGCTCACCTGGCCGTTCCTACGAGCAGTACTTC,CASSPGRSYEQYF
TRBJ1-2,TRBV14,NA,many,TGTGCCAGCGGCGACCCGCCAGGGATTTATGGCTACACCTTC,CASGDPPGIYGYTF
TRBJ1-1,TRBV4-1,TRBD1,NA,TGCGCCAGCAGCCAAGGGGACAGAGCTAACACTGAAGCTTTCTTT,CASSQGDRANTEAFF
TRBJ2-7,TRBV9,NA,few,TGTGCCAGCAGCGTAGGGTTAAGGGGAATGTACGAGCAGTACTTC,CASSVGLRGMYEQYF
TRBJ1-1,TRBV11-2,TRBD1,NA,TGTGCCAGCAGCGCCGACAGGGCCACTGAAGCTTTCTTT,CASSADRATEAFF
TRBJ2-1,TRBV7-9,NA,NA,TGTGCCAGCAGCCCTGATCTTACTAGCTTCGGACAGTTCTTC,CASSPDLTSFGQFF
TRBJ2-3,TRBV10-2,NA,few,TGCGCCAGCAGTGACGCTTGGGGCGAGGGCACAGATACGCAGTATTTT,CASSDAWGEGTDTQYF
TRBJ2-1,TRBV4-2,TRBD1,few,TGTGCCAGCAGCCAGGACCGAAGGAGGGACAGGGGCTACAATGAGCAGTTCTTC,CASSQDRRRDRGYNEQFF
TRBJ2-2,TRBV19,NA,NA,TGTGCCAGTGTTGACACGCCGAACACCGGGGAGCTGTTTTTT,CASVDTPNTGELFF
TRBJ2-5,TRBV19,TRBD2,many,TGTGCCAGTATGTCCGGGACTAGTGAAGAGACCCAGTACTTC,CASMSGTSEETQYF
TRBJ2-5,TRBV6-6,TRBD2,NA,TGTGCCAGCAGAACCCCGGGGACTAGCGGAGAAGAGACCCAGTACTTC,CASRTPGTSGEETQYF
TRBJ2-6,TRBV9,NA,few,TGTGCCAGCAGCGTAGGGTTGTCGGCAGGAGGCTCTGGGGCCAACGTCCTGACTTTC,CASSVGLSAGGSGANVLTF
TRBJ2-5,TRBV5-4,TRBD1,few,TGTGCCAGCAGCCCAGGACAGGCAGAGACCCAGTACTTC,CASSPGQAETQYF
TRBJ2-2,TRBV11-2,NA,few,TGTGCCAGCAGCTTAGGGTTGAGGGGCGGAGGGTCCGGGGAGCTGTTTTTT,CASSLGLRGGGSGELFF
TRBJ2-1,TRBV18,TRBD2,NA,TGTGCCAGCTCACCGTCCACTTTAGGGCTAGCGGGGAGAAATGAGCAGTTCTTC,CASSPSTLGLAGRNEQFF
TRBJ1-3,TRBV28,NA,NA,TGTGCCAGCAGTGGCCCGGGAGACGCTGCAGCCCGAAACACCATATATTTT,CASSGPGDAAARNTIYF
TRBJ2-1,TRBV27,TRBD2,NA,TGTGCCAGCAGTTCCAAACTAGCGGGGGGGCTATACAATGAGCAGTTCTTC,CASSSKLAGGLYNEQFF
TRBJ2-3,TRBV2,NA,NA,TGTGCCAGCAGTGAACCTTTCACAGGGTTGGTTTCAAATACGCAGTATTTT,CASSEPFTGLVSNTQYF
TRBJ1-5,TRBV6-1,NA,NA,TGTGCCAGCAGTACATTGAATCAGCCCCAGCATTTT,CASSTLNQPQHF